A selection of T cell receptor beta chains follows, all from one sample in a study of CD8 T cells in Susac syndrome. TCRdb recomputed calls from the immunoSEQ multiplex PCR reads with MiXCR, one row per CDR3 protein. The profile covers more than 150,000 distinct CDR3 sequences, with approximately 96% appearing a single time and more than 0.12% taken by the ten largest. Source material: CD4+ T cells from PBMCs. Receptors originate from a human donor in good health. The CDR3 runs from the conserved cysteine through the conserved F or W. The order of the fields is CDR3 protein, CDR3 DNA, clone size, D gene, J gene, V gene. The D gene is left open where the match is weak. The size field is filled for only some rows; it gives once, few, many or a size class.

CASSLPPDTQYF	TGTGCCAGCAGCTTACCCCCTGATACGCAGTATTTT	-	-	TRBJ2-3	TRBV7-9
CSARAGGQLNQPQHF	TGCAGTGCTAGGGCCGGGGGGCAGCTCAATCAGCCCCAGCATTTT	once	-	TRBJ1-5	TRBV20-1
CASSQGNYEQYF	TGTGCCAGCAGCCAAGGGAACTACGAGCAGTACTTC	-	-	TRBJ2-7	TRBV14
CSAVGTANQPQHF	TGCAGTGCTGTCGGGACCGCCAATCAGCCCCAGCATTTT	-	-	TRBJ1-5	TRBV20-1
CASTVQGLTYEQYF	TGTGCCAGCACAGTTCAGGGGTTAACCTACGAGCAGTACTTC	once	-	TRBJ2-7	TRBV13
CASSSELGPNQPQHF	TGTGCCAGCAGCTCCGAGTTGGGGCCCAATCAGCCCCAGCATTTT	-	-	TRBJ1-5	TRBV7-9
CASSLVSSPLHF	TGTGCCAGCAGTTTAGTTTCGTCACCCCTCCACTTT	-	-	TRBJ1-6	TRBV12-3/TRBV12-4
CASSLQGAFTDTQYF	TGTGCCAGCAGCTTACAGGGGGCTTTCACAGATACGCAGTATTTT	-	TRBD1	TRBJ2-3	TRBV7-2
CSASPRGNYGYTF	TGCAGTGCTAGCCCCAGGGGGAACTATGGCTACACCTTC	-	TRBD1	TRBJ1-2	TRBV20-1
CASSQETGVPSPLHF	TGCGCCAGCAGCCAAGAGACAGGGGTGCCTTCACCCCTCCACTTT	-	TRBD1	TRBJ1-6	TRBV4-3
CSANGDGITQETQYF	TGCAGTGCGAACGGGGACGGGATAACGCAAGAGACCCAGTACTTC	-	-	TRBJ2-5	TRBV20-1
CSAGGQYGYTF	TGCAGCGCTGGGGGACAGTATGGCTACACCTTC	-	TRBD1	TRBJ1-2	TRBV29-1
CASSGDREYSNQPQHF	TGTGCCAGCAGTGGAGACAGGGAGTATAGCAATCAGCCCCAGCATTTT	-	TRBD1	TRBJ1-5	TRBV12-3/TRBV12-4
CSVWTVLETQYF	TGCAGCGTTTGGACAGTACTAGAGACCCAGTACTTC	-	-	TRBJ2-5	TRBV29-1
CASSQPGLGSYEQYF	TGTGCCAGCAGCCAACCGGGACTAGGGTCCTACGAGCAGTACTTC	-	TRBD2	TRBJ2-7	TRBV11-2
CASSDAGKAFF	TGTGCCAGCAGTGACGCCGGTAAAGCTTTCTTT	-	-	TRBJ1-1	TRBV25-1
CASSSWDTYTDTQYF	TGTGCCAGCAGCTCCTGGGACACGTACACAGATACGCAGTATTTT	-	-	TRBJ2-3	TRBV7-9
CASSTGGLNNSPLHF	TGTGCCAGCAGCACAGGGGGCCTCAATAATTCACCCCTCCACTTT	-	TRBD1	TRBJ1-6	TRBV7-9
CASSQPNFNEQFF	TGTGCCAGCAGCCAACCCAATTTCAATGAGCAGTTCTTC	-	-	TRBJ2-1	TRBV14
CASSSRVVGQPQHF	TGTGCCAGCAGTTCGAGGGTAGTGGGTCAGCCCCAGCATTTT	-	-	TRBJ1-5	TRBV6-2/TRBV6-3
CASSPPGAGYGYTF	TGTGCCAGCAGCCCCCCAGGGGCTGGCTATGGCTACACCTTC	-	-	TRBJ1-2	TRBV9
CSESPPWGEQFF	TGCAGCGAAAGTCCTCCTTGGGGGGAGCAGTTCTTC	-	-	TRBJ2-1	TRBV29-1
CASSQDLGRGSPLHF	TGCGCCAGCAGCCAAGATCTAGGCAGGGGTTCACCCCTCCACTTT	-	-	TRBJ1-6	TRBV4-3
CASSPPGGRTDTQYF	TGTGCCAGCAGCCCCCCGGGGGGCCGTACAGATACGCAGTATTTT	-	-	TRBJ2-3	TRBV9
CSAAPDSINYGYTF	TGCAGTGCTGCTCCGGACAGCATTAACTATGGCTACACCTTC	once	-	TRBJ1-2	TRBV20-1
CATSRSRFGALSGNTIYF	TGTGCCACCAGCAGATCGAGATTCGGGGCCCTCTCTGGAAACACCATATATTTT	-	-	TRBJ1-3	TRBV15
CSASAGLETQYF	TGCAGTGCTAGCGCGGGGTTAGAGACCCAGTACTTC	-	-	TRBJ2-5	TRBV20-1
CASSQGQGSSNTQYF	TGCGCCAGCAGCCAGGGACAGGGGTCCTCGAATACGCAGTATTTT	-	TRBD1	TRBJ2-3	TRBV4-3
CASSQDQGSLMNTEAFF	TGCGCCAGCAGCCAAGATCAGGGCAGTCTTATGAACACTGAAGCTTTCTTT	-	-	TRBJ1-1	TRBV4-3
CASSYGGTEAFF	TGTGCCAGCAGTTACGGTGGCACTGAAGCTTTCTTT	once	-	TRBJ1-1	TRBV6-2/TRBV6-3
CSASGIDEAFF	TGCAGTGCTTCAGGAATAGATGAAGCTTTCTTT	-	-	TRBJ1-1	TRBV20-1
CASSLRGAGRVAEAFF	TGTGCCAGCAGCCTCAGGGGGGCGGGGCGTGTGGCTGAAGCTTTCTTT	-	TRBD1	TRBJ1-1	TRBV3-1
CASSWEKNTEAFF	TGTGCCAGCAGTTGGGAAAAGAACACTGAAGCTTTCTTT	-	-	TRBJ1-1	TRBV12-3/TRBV12-4
CSLGGGTHDTDTQYF	TGCAGTTTAGGGGGGGGGACCCATGACACAGATACGCAGTATTTT	-	-	TRBJ2-3	TRBV20-1
CASSYSMSLLGTDTQYF	TGTGCCAGCAGTTACTCGATGAGCCTACTAGGCACAGATACGCAGTATTTT	-	-	TRBJ2-3	TRBV6-2/TRBV6-3
CSAQGQGMAFF	TGCAGTGCCCAGGGACAGGGGATGGCTTTCTTT	-	TRBD1	TRBJ1-1	TRBV20-1
CASSLRTEAFF	TGTGCCAGTAGTCTCCGCACTGAAGCTTTCTTT	-	-	TRBJ1-1	TRBV19
CASSLAAGQILGAQYF	TGTGCCAGCAGCTTAGCGGCGGGACAAATACTCGGGGCCCAGTACTTC	-	-	TRBJ2-5	TRBV7-2
CASSFTTGQPQHF	TGTGCCAGCAGTTTCACTACGGGTCAGCCCCAGCATTTT	-	-	TRBJ1-5	TRBV12-3/TRBV12-4